Described below is a single TCR beta chain sequence and its context. Trimming took 8 bases from V and 5 from J, leaving 18 bases between them. The CDR3 totals 14 residues. The V gene's germline CDR1 is SNHLY and CDR2 FYNNEI. These data come from a study of blood T cell repertoires in COVID-19. Study details: T cells, B-cell-depleted T cells, or PBMCs supplied cDNA or gDNA.

The authors' processing: Nucleated cell counts were estimated from reference gene primer amplification. Method: immunoSEQ multiplex PCR; TCRdb's copy keeps in-frame clones and lacks some. The V and J calls and clone size come from that table; D and trimming were worked out from the DNA. The repertoire includes about 200,000 clones, 85% to 90% of them detected once, and roughly 10% sits in the top ten. Seattle patients were enrolled while actively infected and followed longitudinally. The receptor's source is a woman aged 45-60 years with COVID-19, enrolled during active disease. The chain couples TRBV2 to TRBJ2-5; maybe TRBD1 (7 bases). The sample comprised peripheral blood. The CDR3 DNA sequence: TGTGCCAGCGGGCGCGGGACAGCCGACGAGACCCAGTACTTC. It specifies CASGRGTADETQYF. The whole variable domain, remainder taken from reference TRBV2 and TRBJ2-5, is EPEVTQTPSHQVTQMGQEVILRCVPISNHLYFYWYRQILGQKVEFLVSFYNNEISEKSEIFDDQFSVERPDGSNFTLKIRSTKLEDSAMYFCASGRGTADETQYFGPGTRLLVL.